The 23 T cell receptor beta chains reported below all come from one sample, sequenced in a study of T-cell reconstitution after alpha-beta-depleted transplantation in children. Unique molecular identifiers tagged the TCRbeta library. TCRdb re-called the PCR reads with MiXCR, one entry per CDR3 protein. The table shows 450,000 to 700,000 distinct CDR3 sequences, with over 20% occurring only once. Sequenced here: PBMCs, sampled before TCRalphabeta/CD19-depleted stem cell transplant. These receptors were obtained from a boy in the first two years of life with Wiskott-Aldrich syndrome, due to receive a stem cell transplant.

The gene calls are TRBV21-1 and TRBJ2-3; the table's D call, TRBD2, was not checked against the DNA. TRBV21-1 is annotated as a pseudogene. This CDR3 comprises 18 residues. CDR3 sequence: CASSRKVVALKVSDTQYF. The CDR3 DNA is TGTGCCAGCAGCCGAAAAGTAGTCGCACTTAAGGTGTCAGATACGCAGTATTTT.

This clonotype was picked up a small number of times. In DNA, the CDR3 is TGTGCCAGCACCGGACGGGAGCTCGACAATGAGCAGTTCTTC. It yields the protein CASTGRELDNEQFF. V gene TRBV28 combines with J gene TRBJ2-1; D is perhaps TRBD2 (6 bases). CDR3 length: 14 amino acids. The V end was cut by 7 bases, the J end by 5 bases, with 15 bases between. CDR1 is MDHEN and CDR2 is SYDVKM in the germline V gene.

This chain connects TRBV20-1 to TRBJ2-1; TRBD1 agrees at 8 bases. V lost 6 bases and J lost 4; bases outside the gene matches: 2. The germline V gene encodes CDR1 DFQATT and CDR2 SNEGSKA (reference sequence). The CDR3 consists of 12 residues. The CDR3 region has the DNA TGCAGTGCCGGGACAGGTTACAATGAGCAGTTCTTC. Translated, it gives CSAGTGYNEQFF.

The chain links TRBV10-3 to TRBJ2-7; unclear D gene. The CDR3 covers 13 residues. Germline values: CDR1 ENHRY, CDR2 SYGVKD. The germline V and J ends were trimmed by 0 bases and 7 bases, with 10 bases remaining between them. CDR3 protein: CAISESTGGEQYF. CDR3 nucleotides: TGTGCCATCAGTGAGTCTACTGGTGGAGAGCAGTACTTC.

CDR3 residues: CATSESGTGVFGGYTF. DNA of the CDR3: TGTGCCACCAGTGAGTCCGGGACAGGTGTTTTCGGTGGCTACACCTTC. The rearrangement links TRBV24-1 to TRBJ1-2, with 8 bases matching TRBD1. CDR3 length: 16 residues. The trim removed 4 bases at V and 7 bases at J, leaving 13 bases unmatched. CDR1 and CDR2 from the germline V gene are KGHDR and SFDVKD.

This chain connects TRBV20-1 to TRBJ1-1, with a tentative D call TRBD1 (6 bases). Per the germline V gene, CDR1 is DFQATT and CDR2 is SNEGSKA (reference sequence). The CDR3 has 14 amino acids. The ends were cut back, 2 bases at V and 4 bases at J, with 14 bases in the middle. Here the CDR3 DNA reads TGCAGTGCTAGACTAACAGGGCGAGGCACTGAAGCTTTCTTT. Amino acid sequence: CSARLTGRGTEAFF.

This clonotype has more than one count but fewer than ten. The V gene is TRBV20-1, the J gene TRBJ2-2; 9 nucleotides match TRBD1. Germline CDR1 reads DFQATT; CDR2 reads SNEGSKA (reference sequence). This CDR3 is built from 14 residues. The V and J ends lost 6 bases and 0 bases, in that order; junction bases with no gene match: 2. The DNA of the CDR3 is TGCAGTGCAAGGGACAGGGCGAACACCGGGGAGCTGTTTTTT. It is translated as CSARDRANTGELFF.

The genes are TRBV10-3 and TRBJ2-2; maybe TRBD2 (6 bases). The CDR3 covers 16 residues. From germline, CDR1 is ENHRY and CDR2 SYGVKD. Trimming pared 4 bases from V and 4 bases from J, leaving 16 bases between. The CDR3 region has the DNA TGTGCCATCAGTGCCGAGGAGGGGAGTGGCACCGGGGAGCTGTTTTTT. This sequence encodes CAISAEEGSGTGELFF.

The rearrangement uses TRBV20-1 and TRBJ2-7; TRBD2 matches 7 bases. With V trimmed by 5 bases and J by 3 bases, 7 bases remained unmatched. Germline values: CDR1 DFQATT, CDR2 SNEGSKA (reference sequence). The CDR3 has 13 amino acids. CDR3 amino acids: CSARDYRSYEQYF. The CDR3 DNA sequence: TGCAGTGCTCGGGACTACCGTAGCTACGAGCAGTACTTC.

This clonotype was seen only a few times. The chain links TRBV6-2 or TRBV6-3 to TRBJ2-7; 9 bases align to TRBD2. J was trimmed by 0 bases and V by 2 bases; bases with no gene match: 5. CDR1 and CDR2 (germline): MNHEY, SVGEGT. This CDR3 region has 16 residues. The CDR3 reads CASSYATSGLSYEQYF. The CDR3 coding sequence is TGTGCCAGCAGTTACGCGACTAGCGGCCTCTCCTACGAGCAGTACTTC.

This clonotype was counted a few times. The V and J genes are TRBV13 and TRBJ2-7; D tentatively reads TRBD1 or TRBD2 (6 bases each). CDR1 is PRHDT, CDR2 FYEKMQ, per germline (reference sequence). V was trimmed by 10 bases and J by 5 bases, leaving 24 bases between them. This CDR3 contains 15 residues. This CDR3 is CATKQGGQGIDEQYF. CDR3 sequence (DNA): TGTGCCACCAAGCAAGGGGGGCAGGGTATAGACGAGCAGTACTTC.

CDR3 region: CASSLSPLAGTDTQYF. DNA for the CDR3: TGTGCCAGCAGTTTATCGCCACTAGCGGGCACAGATACGCAGTATTTT. The V and J genes are TRBV27 and TRBJ2-3, with 8 bases matching TRBD2. Germline V gene sequence: CDR1 MNHEY, CDR2 SMNVEV (reference sequence). V shed 0 bases, J shed 1 base, and the junction held 3 bases outside the gene matches. This CDR3 contains 16 residues.

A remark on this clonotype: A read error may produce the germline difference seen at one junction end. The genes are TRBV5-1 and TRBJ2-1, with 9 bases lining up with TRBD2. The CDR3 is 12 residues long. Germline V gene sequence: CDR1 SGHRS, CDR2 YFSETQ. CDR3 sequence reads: CASSRTSDEQFF. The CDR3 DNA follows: TGCGCCAGCAGCCGGACTAGCGATGAGCAGTTCTTT.

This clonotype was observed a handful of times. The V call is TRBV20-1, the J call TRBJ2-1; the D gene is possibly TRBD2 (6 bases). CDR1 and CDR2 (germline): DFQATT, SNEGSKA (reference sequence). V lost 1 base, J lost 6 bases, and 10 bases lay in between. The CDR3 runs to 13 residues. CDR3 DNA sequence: TGCAGTGCTAGAGGGGTGGAGGGCAATGAGCAGTTCTTC. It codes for CSARGVEGNEQFF.

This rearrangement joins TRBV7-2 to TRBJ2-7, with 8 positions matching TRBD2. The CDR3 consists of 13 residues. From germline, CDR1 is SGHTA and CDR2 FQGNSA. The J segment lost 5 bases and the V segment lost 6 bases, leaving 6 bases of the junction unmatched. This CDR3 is CASRVGGGNEQYF. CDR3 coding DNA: TGTGCCAGCAGGGTGGGCGGGGGGAACGAGCAGTACTTC.

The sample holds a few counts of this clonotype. CDR3 nucleotide sequence: TGTGCCAGCAGACGGTCGGATGGCTACACCTTC. As protein: CASRRSDGYTF. The chain recombines TRBV6-5 with TRBJ1-2, with no clear D. Germline-derived CDR1 and CDR2 are MNHEY and SVGAGI. The CDR3 sequence is 11 residues long. V lost 6 bases and J lost 6, with 8 bases in between.

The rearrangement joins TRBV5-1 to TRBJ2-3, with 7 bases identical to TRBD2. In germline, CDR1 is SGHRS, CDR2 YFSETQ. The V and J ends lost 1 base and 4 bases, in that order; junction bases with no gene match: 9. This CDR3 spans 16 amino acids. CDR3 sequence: CASSLRQRGSADTQYF. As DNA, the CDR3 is TGCGCCAGCAGCTTGCGCCAGCGGGGAAGCGCAGATACGCAGTATTTT.

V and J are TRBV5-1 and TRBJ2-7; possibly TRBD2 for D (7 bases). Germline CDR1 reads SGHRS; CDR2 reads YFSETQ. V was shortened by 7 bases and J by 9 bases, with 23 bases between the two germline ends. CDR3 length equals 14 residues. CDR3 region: CASDPGGPWGVQYF. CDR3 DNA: TGCGCCAGCGACCCCGGGGGGCCTTGGGGAGTGCAGTACTTC.

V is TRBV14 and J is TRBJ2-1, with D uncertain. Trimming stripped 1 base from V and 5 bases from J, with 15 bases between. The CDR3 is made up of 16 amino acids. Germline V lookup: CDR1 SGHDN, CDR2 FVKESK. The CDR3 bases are TGTGCCAGCAGCCAAGTATTGACGGTTCCGAACAATGAGCAGTTCTTC. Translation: CASSQVLTVPNNEQFF.

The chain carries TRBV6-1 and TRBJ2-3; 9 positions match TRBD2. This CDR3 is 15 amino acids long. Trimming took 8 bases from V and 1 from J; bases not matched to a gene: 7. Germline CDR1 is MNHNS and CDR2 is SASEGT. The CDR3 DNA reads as TGTGCCAGCGTGCCTAGCGGGGCCCGCACAGATACGCAGTATTTT. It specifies CASVPSGARTDTQYF.

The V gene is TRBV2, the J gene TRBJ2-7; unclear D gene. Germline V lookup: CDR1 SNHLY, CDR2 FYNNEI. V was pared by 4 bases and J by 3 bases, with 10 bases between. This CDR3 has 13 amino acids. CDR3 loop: CASSVTRNYEQYF. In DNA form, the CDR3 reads TGTGCCAGCAGTGTAACAAGAAACTACGAGCAGTACTTC. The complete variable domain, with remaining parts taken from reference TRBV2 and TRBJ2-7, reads EPEVTQTPSHQVTQMGQEVILRCVPISNHLYFYWYRQILGQKVEFLVSFYNNEISEKSEIFDDQFSVERPDGSNFTLKIRSTKLEDSAMYFCASSVTRNYEQYFGPGTRLTVT.

CDR3 sequence (DNA): TGTGCCATCAGAAGACTAGCGGGAGACGGTGAGCAGTTCTTC. Residues: CAIRRLAGDGEQFF. V usage is TRBV10-3 and J usage is TRBJ2-1, with 12 bases identical to TRBD2. V shed 6 bases and J 9 bases; nucleotides not matched to a gene: 6. This CDR3 has 14 residues. CDR1 ENHRY and CDR2 SYGVKD come from the germline V gene.

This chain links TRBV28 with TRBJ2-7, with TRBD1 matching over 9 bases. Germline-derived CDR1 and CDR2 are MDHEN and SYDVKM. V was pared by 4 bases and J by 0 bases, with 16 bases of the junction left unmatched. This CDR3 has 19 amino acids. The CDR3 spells CASSSGTGTLDRSSYEQYF. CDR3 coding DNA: TGTGCCAGCAGTTCGGGGACAGGGACCCTAGATCGAAGCTCCTACGAGCAGTACTTC.